This T cell receptor beta chain was observed in a study of blood T cell repertoires in COVID-19. After removal of 0 bases from V and 4 bases from J, the junction contained 10 bases not matched to a gene. The germline V gene encodes CDR1 MGHRA and CDR2 YSYEKL. The CDR3 runs 18 residues. Repertoires were generated with immunoSEQ multiplex PCR, while TCRdb's copy carries only in-frame clones and drops some. The top ten hold approximately 6% of the sample, which has under 300,000 clones, over 70% seen once. The clonotype was recovered from a man at least 80 years old with acute or convalescent COVID-19. Sequencing input: peripheral blood. The chain uses TRBV4-1 and TRBJ2-7; TRBD2 matches at 12 bases. The chain's CDR3 is CASSQEVETSGSSYEQYF. CDR3 in DNA: TGCGCCAGCAGCCAAGAAGTGGAGACTAGCGGGAGTTCGTACGAGCAGTACTTC.